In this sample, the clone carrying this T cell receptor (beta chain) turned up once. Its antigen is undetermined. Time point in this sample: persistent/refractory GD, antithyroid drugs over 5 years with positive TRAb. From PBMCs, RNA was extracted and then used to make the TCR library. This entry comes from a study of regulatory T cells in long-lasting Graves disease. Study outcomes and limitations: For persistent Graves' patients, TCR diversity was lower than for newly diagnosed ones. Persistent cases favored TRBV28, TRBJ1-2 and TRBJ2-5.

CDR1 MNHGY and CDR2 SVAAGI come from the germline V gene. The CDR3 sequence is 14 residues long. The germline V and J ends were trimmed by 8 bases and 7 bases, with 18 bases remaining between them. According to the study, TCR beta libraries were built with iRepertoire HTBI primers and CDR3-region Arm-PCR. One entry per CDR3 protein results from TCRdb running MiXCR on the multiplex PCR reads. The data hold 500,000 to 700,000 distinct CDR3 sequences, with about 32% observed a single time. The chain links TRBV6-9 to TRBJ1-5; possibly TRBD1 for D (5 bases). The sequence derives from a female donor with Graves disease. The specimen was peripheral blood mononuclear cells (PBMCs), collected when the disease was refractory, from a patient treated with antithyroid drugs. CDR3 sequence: CASGSGFRGQPQHF. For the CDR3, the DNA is TGTGCCAGCGGTTCTGGCTTTAGGGGACAGCCCCAGCATTTT.